The 19 T cell receptor beta chains given below trace back to one sample, sequenced in a study of CD8 T cells in Susac syndrome. The RNA, 0.5 to 1 ug, was put through reverse transcription using random hexamers. One entry per CDR3 protein results from TCRdb running MiXCR on the immunoSEQ multiplex PCR reads. This table has roughly 120,000 distinct CDR3 sequences, over 90% appearing once. Material: CD8+ T cells from PBMCs. The receptors stem from a human donor with multiple sclerosis.

The count of this clonotype is one. The chain recombines TRBV9 with TRBJ2-7, with 10 bases fitting TRBD1. The J segment lost 6 bases and the V segment lost 3 bases, leaving 9 bases of the junction unmatched. The germline CDR1 and CDR2 sequences are SGDLS and YYNGEE. The CDR3 runs 15 residues. CDR3 in DNA: TGTGCCAGCAGCGCCGCCGGGACAGGGGCCTTCGAGCAGTACTTC. Amino acids: CASSAAGTGAFEQYF.

This chain uses TRBV28 with TRBJ2-7, with D perhaps given as TRBD1 or TRBD2 (6 bases each). The CDR3 totals 13 residues. CDR1 MDHEN and CDR2 SYDVKM come from the germline V gene. Trimming left V 6 bases short and J 5 bases short, with 14 bases between. CDR3 in DNA: TGTGCCAGCAGCGAAGGGGGGTCGGACGAGCAGTACTTC. Its protein is CASSEGGSDEQYF.

The chain combines TRBV20-1 with TRBJ2-7; 7 nucleotides agree with TRBD2. Germline trimming cut 5 bases from V and 2 bases from J; bases unmatched to any gene: 6. This CDR3 region has 13 residues. CDR1 is DFQATT, CDR2 SNEGSKA, per germline (reference sequence). CDR3 sequence: CSASLAFPYEQYF. Written as DNA, the CDR3 is TGCAGTGCTTCACTAGCGTTCCCCTACGAGCAGTACTTC.

This chain connects TRBV12-3 or TRBV12-4 to TRBJ2-5; 10 bases are shared with TRBD2. This CDR3 is 13 amino acids long. J was trimmed by 5 bases and V by 5 bases; bases with no gene match: 2. The CDR3 DNA sequence: TGTGCCAGCAGTAGCGGGGGGGCTGAGACCCAGTACTTC. Translating it yields CASSSGGAETQYF.

The rearrangement joins TRBV9 to TRBJ1-1, with 7 bases fitting TRBD1. The germline V gene encodes CDR1 SGDLS and CDR2 YYNGEE. The CDR3 totals 14 residues. The trim removed 3 bases at V and 8 bases at J, leaving 10 bases unmatched. The CDR3 sequence: CASSAWGTADEAFF. The CDR3, as DNA: TGTGCCAGCAGCGCTTGGGGGACAGCTGACGAAGCTTTCTTT. The whole variable domain, remainder taken from reference TRBV9 and TRBJ1-1, is DSGVTQTPKHLITATGQRVTLRCSPRSGDLSVYWYQQSLDQGLQFLIQYYNGEERAKGNILERFSAQQFPDLHSELNLSSLELGDSALYFCASSAWGTADEAFFGQGTRLTVV.

The chain combines TRBV11-2 with TRBJ1-5; possible D gene TRBD1, 5 bases. The V and J ends lost 4 bases and 0 bases respectively, with 10 bases between them. Germline V gene sequence: CDR1 SGHAT, CDR2 FQNNGV. This CDR3 spans 15 amino acids. CDR3 sequence: CASSWQGNSNQPQHF. The CDR3 bases are TGTGCCAGCAGCTGGCAGGGCAATAGCAATCAGCCCCAGCATTTT.

CDR3 amino acids: CASSPRLTDTQYF. CDR3 nucleotide sequence: TGTGCCAGTAGTCCGAGGCTCACAGATACGCAGTATTTT. The chain couples TRBV19 to TRBJ2-3; the D is unclear. This CDR3 spans 13 amino acids. Germline CDR1 LNHDA, CDR2 SQIVND (reference sequence). V shed 5 bases and J shed 2 bases, with 8 bases lying between them.

The chain recombines TRBV27 with TRBJ1-4; D uncertain. Trimming took off 8 bases at V and 4 bases at J, with 11 bases between the two ends. Germline CDR1 and CDR2: MNHEY and SMNVEV (reference sequence). This CDR3 is built from 13 residues. This CDR3 reads CASGQLLNEKLFF. The CDR3 nucleotides read TGTGCCAGCGGCCAGTTGCTTAATGAAAAACTGTTTTTT.

J is TRBJ1-1 and V is TRBV9; D might be TRBD1 (5 bases). V lost 3 bases, J lost 1 base, and 10 bases lay in between. Germline lookup yields CDR1 SGDLS and CDR2 YYNGEE. The CDR3 covers 14 residues. CDR3 nucleotide sequence: TGTGCCAGCAGCGAGAGGGGTCAGAACACTGAAGCTTTCTTT. Its protein is CASSERGQNTEAFF.

This rearrangement joins TRBV6-2 or TRBV6-3 to TRBJ2-1, with D possibly matching TRBD2 (6 bases). The germline V gene has CDR1 MNHEY and CDR2 SVGEGT. With 2 bases removed from V and 15 bases from J, the gap between germline ends came to 11 bases. The length of the CDR3 is 11 residues. Written as DNA, the CDR3 is TGTGCCAGCAGTTACGGGCGGGACCGGTTCTTC. Its translation: CASSYGRDRFF.

The V call is TRBV6-6, the J call TRBJ2-2, with D unresolved. Germline CDR1 MNHNY, CDR2 SVGAGI (reference sequence). The CDR3 contains 14 residues. Trimming pared 10 bases from V and 1 base from J, leaving 13 bases between. CDR3 nucleotide sequence: TGTGCCATCGAGCCGCTTAAGAACACCGGGGAGCTGTTTTTT. This codes for CAIEPLKNTGELFF.

The gene calls are TRBV21-1 and TRBJ1-5; TRBD1 is the table's D call, not checked against the DNA. TRBV21-1 is deemed a pseudogene. This CDR3 is built from 13 residues. The CDR3 sequence: CASKGGSNQPQHF. As DNA, the CDR3 is TGTGCCAGCAAAGGGGGGAGCAATCAGCCCCAGCATTTT.

The V and J genes are TRBV7-7 and TRBJ2-5; 14 nucleotides align to TRBD2. V lost 0 bases, J lost 5 bases, and 8 bases stayed unmatched. The CDR3 spans 18 residues. CDR1 and CDR2 from the germline V gene are SSHAT and FNYEAQ (reference sequence). CDR3 residues: CASSLARGTSGGNETQYF. The DNA of the CDR3 is TGTGCCAGCAGCTTAGCCCGCGGGACTAGCGGGGGCAATGAGACCCAGTACTTC.

CDR3 protein: CASTLNFNDYNSPLHF. CDR3 DNA sequence: TGTGCCAGCACTTTGAATTTTAACGACTATAATTCACCCCTCCACTTT. This sequence joins TRBV12-3 or TRBV12-4 and TRBJ1-6, with D hard to call. The CDR3 loop spans 16 amino acids. V gave up 7 bases and J gave up 3 bases, with 16 bases separating them.

The chain uses TRBV29-1 and TRBJ1-2; possible D gene TRBD1, 6 bases. The CDR3 is made up of 14 amino acids. V lost 5 bases to trimming and J lost 2 bases, with 15 bases between them. Germline lookup yields CDR1 SQVTM and CDR2 ANQGSEA. CDR3 in amino acids: CSVYLRGQNYGYTF. In DNA, the CDR3 is TGCAGCGTTTACCTCCGGGGACAAAACTATGGCTACACCTTC.

The V gene is TRBV6-5, the J gene TRBJ1-4; D unclear. The V and J ends lost 0 bases and 2 bases respectively, with 10 bases between them. This CDR3 has 16 amino acids. Germline V gene sequence: CDR1 MNHEY, CDR2 SVGAGI. Here the CDR3 reads CASSYSMTATNEKLFF. The CDR3 bases are TGTGCCAGCAGTTACTCGATGACGGCTACTAATGAAAAACTGTTTTTT.

This clonotype was recorded a few times. The chain links TRBV5-1 to TRBJ2-2, with D possibly being TRBD1 (6 bases). Trimming left V 1 base short and J 3 bases short, with 19 bases between. The CDR3 spans 18 residues. Germline values: CDR1 SGHRS, CDR2 YFSETQ. This chain's CDR3 is CASSLYGQGRSDTGELFF. In nucleotides, the CDR3 is TGCGCCAGCAGCTTGTACGGTCAGGGGAGATCGGACACCGGGGAGCTGTTTTTT.

V and J are TRBV5-6 and TRBJ2-7; 7 nucleotides match TRBD2. Trimming took 0 bases from V and 2 from J; bases not matched to a gene: 2. The CDR3 spans 14 residues. Germline V gene data show CDR1 as SGHDT and CDR2 as YYEEEE. The CDR3 region has the DNA TGTGCCAGCAGCTTGGGGACTAGGACCTACGAGCAGTACGTC. Its translation is CASSLGTRTYEQYV.

This clonotype was seen a few times. The V call is TRBV4-2, the J call TRBJ2-2; 8 bases agree with TRBD2. The CDR3 sequence is 16 residues long. CDR1 is LGHNA and CDR2 is YNFKEQ in the germline V gene. The ends lost 1 base at V and 3 bases at J; junction bases unmatched: 4. For the CDR3, the DNA is TGTGCCAGCAGCCAAGCTCGGGGGGGGGACACCGGGGAGCTGTTTTTT. It is translated as CASSQARGGDTGELFF.